This T cell receptor (beta chain) was sequenced in a study of blood T cell repertoires in COVID-19. Study details: Nucleic acid was either cDNA or gDNA, and it came from T cells, B-cell-depleted T cells, or PBMCs.

Seattle patients were enrolled during active infection and followed longitudinally. This clone was recorded only once. The CDR3 sequence is 13 residues long. The V and J ends lost 6 bases and 7 bases respectively, with 13 bases between them. CDR1 and CDR2 from the germline V gene are SGHTA and FQGNSA. Clones were read by immunoSEQ multiplex PCR, and TCRdb kept only the in-frame ones, dropping some. The data hold about 230,000 clones, with 85% to 90% observed a single time. The TCR sequence derives from a man aged 45-65 years with COVID-19, enrolled during active disease. The sequenced sample was peripheral blood. The rearrangement links TRBV7-2 to TRBJ1-5; TRBD1 might be the D (5 bases). CDR3 region: CASSPQGIQPQHF. The DNA of the CDR3 is TGTGCCAGCAGTCCTCAGGGTATCCAGCCCCAGCATTTT.